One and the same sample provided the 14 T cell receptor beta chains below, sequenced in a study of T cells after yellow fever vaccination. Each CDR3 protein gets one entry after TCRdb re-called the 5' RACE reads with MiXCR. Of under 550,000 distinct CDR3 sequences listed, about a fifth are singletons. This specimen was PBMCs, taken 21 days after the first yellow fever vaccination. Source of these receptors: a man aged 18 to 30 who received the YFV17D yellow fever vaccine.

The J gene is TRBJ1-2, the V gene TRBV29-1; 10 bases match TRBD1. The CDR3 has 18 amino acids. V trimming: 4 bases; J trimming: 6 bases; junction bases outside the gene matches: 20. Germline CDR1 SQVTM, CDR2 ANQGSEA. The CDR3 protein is CSVGTGTGDYGYRDGYTF. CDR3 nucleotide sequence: TGCAGCGTTGGGACCGGGACAGGGGACTATGGCTACAGGGATGGCTACACCTTC.

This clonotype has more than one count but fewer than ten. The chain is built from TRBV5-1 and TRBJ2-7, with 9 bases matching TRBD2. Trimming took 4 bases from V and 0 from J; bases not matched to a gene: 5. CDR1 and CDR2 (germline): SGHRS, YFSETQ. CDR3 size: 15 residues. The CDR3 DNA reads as TGCGCCAGCAGCGGTAGCGGGGGCCGCTCCTACGAGCAGTACTTC. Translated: CASSGSGGRSYEQYF.

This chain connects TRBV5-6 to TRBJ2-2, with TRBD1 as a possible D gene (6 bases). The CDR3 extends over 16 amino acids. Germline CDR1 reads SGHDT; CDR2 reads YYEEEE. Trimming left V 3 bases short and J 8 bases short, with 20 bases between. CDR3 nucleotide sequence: TGTGCCAGCAGCTCCCAACCGCTCACAGGGTCTGGGGAGCTGTTTTTT. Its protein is CASSSQPLTGSGELFF.

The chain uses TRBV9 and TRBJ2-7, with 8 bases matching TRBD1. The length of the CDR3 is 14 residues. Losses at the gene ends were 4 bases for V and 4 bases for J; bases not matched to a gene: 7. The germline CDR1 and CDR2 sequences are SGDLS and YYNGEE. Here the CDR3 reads CASSPLGQVYEQYF. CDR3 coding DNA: TGTGCCAGCAGCCCCTTGGGACAGGTATACGAGCAGTACTTC.

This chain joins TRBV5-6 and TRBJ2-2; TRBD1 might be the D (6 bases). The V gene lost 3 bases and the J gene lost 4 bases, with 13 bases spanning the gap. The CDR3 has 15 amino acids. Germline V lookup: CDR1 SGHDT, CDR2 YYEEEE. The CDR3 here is CASSSLSGATGELFF. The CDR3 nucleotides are TGTGCCAGCAGCTCCTTGTCAGGGGCCACCGGGGAGCTGTTTTTT.

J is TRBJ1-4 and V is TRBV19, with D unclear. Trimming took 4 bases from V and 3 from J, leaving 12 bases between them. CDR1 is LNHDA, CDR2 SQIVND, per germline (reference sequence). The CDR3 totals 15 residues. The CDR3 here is CASSKNKASNEKLFF. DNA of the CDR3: TGTGCCAGTAGTAAGAACAAGGCATCTAATGAAAAACTGTTTTTT.

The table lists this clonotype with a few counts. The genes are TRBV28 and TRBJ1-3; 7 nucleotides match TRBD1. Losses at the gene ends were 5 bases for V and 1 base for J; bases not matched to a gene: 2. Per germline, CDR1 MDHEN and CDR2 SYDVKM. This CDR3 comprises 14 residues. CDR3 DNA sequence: TGTGCCAGCAGTGACAGGGCTTCTGGAAACACCATATATTTT. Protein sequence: CASSDRASGNTIYF.

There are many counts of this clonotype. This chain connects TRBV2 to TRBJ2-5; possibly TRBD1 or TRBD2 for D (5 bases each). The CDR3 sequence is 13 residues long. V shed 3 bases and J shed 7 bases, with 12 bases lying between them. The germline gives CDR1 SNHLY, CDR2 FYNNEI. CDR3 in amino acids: CASSDGAAGTQYF. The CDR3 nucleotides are TGTGCCAGCAGTGACGGGGCGGCGGGGACCCAGTACTTC.

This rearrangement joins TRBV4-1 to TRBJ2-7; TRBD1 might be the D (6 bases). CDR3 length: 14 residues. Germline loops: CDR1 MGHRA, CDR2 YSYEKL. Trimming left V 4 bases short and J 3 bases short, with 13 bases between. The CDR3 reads CASSPTGTIYEQYF. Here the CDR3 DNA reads TGCGCCAGCAGCCCAACCGGGACAATCTACGAGCAGTACTTC.

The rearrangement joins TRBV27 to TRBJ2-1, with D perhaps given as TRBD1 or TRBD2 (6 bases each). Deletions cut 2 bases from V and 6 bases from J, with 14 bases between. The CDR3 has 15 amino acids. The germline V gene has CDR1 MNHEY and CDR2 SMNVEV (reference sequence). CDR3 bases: TGTGCCAGCAGTTTAGGGGGGCGCAGGGTCAATGAGCAGTTCTTC. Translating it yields CASSLGGRRVNEQFF.

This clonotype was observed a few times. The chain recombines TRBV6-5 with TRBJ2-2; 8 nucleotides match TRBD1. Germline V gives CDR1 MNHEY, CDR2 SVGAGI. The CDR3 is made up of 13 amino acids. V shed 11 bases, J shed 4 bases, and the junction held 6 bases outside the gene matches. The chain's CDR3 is CAFRDRLTGELFF. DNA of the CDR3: TGTGCCTTCCGGGACAGGCTCACCGGGGAGCTGTTTTTT.

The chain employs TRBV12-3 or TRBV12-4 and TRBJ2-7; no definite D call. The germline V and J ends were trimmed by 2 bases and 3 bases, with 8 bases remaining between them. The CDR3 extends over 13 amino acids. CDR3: CASSLYAGYEQYF. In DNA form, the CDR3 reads TGTGCCAGCAGTTTATATGCTGGCTACGAGCAGTACTTC.

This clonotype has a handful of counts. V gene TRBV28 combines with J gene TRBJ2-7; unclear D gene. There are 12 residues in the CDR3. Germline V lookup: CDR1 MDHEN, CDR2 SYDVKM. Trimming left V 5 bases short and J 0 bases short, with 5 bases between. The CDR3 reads CASSTASYEQYV. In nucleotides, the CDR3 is TGTGCCAGCAGTACAGCCTCCTACGAGCAGTACGTC.

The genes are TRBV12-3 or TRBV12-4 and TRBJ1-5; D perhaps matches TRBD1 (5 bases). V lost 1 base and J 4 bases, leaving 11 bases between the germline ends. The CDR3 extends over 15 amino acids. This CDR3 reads CASSLVSGGNQPQHF. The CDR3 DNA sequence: TGTGCCAGCAGTTTAGTTTCGGGGGGAAATCAGCCCCAGCATTTT.